A selection of T cell receptor beta chains follows, all from one sample in a study of T cell repertoires in cytomegalovirus infection. The antigens of these receptors remain unknown. Using its own MiXCR run on the reads, TCRdb lists one record per CDR3 protein. This sample has hundreds of thousands of distinct CDR3 sequences; less than 40% occur once, and the top ten carry over 12%. Material: cultured CD8+ T cells from PBMCs, obtained from culture after CMV antigen stimulation. The receptor source for this set is a human donor in good health (CMV status not recorded). Some clones in this sample may be carry-over from other donors' samples. The CDR3 runs from the conserved cysteine through the conserved F or W. The D gene is left open where the match is weak. Expanded clones get a size class; other rows say once, few or many, or leave the size out.

TRBJ1-1 | few | TRBV7-9 | NA | TGTGCCAGCAGCTTAGTTCCGGGGATAACTGAAGCTTTCTTT | CASSLVPGITEAFF
TRBJ1-2 | few | TRBV5-1 | NA | TGCGCCAGCAGCTCAGGGCCGGCCCATGGCTACACCTTC | CASSSGPAHGYTF
TRBJ2-5 | many | TRBV7-2 | TRBD2 | TGTGCCAGCAGCTTAGAGGGGGTTAAGACTAGCGGGGAATATGAAGAGACCCAGTACTTC | CASSLEGVKTSGEYEETQYF
TRBJ1-5 | NA | TRBV7-3 | NA | TGTGCCAGCAGCTTAGTTGGGGGTGAGCAGCCCCAGCATTTT | CASSLVGGEQPQHF
TRBJ2-7 | few | TRBV7-9 | TRBD1 | TGTGCCAGCAGCTATTCAGGGGGATACGAGTACTTC | CASSYSGGYEYF
TRBJ2-3 | NA | TRBV27 | NA | TGTGCCAGCAGTTACCTCGGGGACGGAACAACAGATACGCAGTATTTT | CASSYLGDGTTDTQYF
TRBJ2-1 | NA | TRBV7-2 | NA | TGTGCCAGGAGCTTTTCGGCCAATGAGCAGTTCTTC | CARSFSANEQFF
TRBJ2-3 | NA | TRBV9 | NA | TGTGCCAGCAGCGTATGGATAGGGGGGGAAGATACGCAGTATTTT | CASSVWIGGEDTQYF
TRBJ2-2 | NA | TRBV4-1 | NA | TGCGCCAGCAGCCCCGTGACAGTCGCGAACACCGGGGAGCTGTTTTTT | CASSPVTVANTGELFF
TRBJ2-3 | NA | TRBV9 | NA | TGTGCCAGCGCGTTGGGCCAGGGTCTAGATACGCAGTATTTT | CASALGQGLDTQYF
TRBJ2-7 | NA | TRBV6-1 | TRBD2 | TGTGCCAGCAGTGAACGACTAGCTTACGAGCAGTACTTC | CASSERLAYEQYF
TRBJ2-1 | NA | TRBV2 | NA | TGTGCCAGCGTCGTCCCCTTCACTATAGAGCCTACCATCTCCTACAATGAGCAGTTCTTC | CASVVPFTIEPTISYNEQFF
TRBJ1-2 | NA | TRBV19 | TRBD1 | TGTGCCAGTAGTGCGCAGGGGGCCTGGGAAGGCTACACCTTC | CASSAQGAWEGYTF
TRBJ2-1 | once | TRBV7-9 | NA | TGTGCCAGCAGCTTATTAGTGGGGGGAAACAATGAGCAGTTCTTC | CASSLLVGGNNEQFF
TRBJ2-1 | few | TRBV19 | TRBD2 | TGTGCCAGTAGTATAGGGGGTAGCGGGGGTTCTGAGCAGTTCTTC | CASSIGGSGGSEQFF
TRBJ1-6 | NA | TRBV28 | NA | TGTGCCAGCAGTTTGGTGGAGGGTACCTATAATTCACCCCTCCACTTT | CASSLVEGTYNSPLHF
TRBJ2-7 | NA | TRBV7-3 | NA | TGTGCCAGCAGCTCGGCCGAGGAGGGCTCCTACGAGCAGTACTTC | CASSSAEEGSYEQYF
TRBJ2-1 | few | TRBV7-3 | TRBD2 | TGTGCCAGCAGCTCCCTGGGACTAGCGGGGGGAAGCTCCTACAATGAGCAGTTCTTC | CASSSLGLAGGSSYNEQFF
TRBJ1-1 | NA | TRBV7-6 | NA | TGTGCCAGCAGCCGAGTAGGGCAGAACACTGAAGCTTTCTTT | CASSRVGQNTEAFF
TRBJ2-1 | NA | TRBV7-6 | NA | TGTGTCAGCAGCCTATTATATAGGCCAAATTACAATGAGCAGTTCTTC | CVSSLLYRPNYNEQFF
TRBJ2-5 | NA | TRBV11-2 | TRBD1 | TGTGCCAGCAGCTTAGCCACAGGGGGCTTAGAGACCCAGTACTTC | CASSLATGGLETQYF
TRBJ1-6 | NA | TRBV28 | NA | TGTGCCAGCTCGGGAATTAGGGGAAATTCACCCCTCCACTTT | CASSGIRGNSPLHF
TRBJ2-7 | NA | TRBV6-6 | NA | TGTGCCAGCAGTTACGGGAGGACCTACTACGAGCAGTACTTC | CASSYGRTYYEQYF
TRBJ2-2 | NA | TRBV27 | NA | TGTGCCAGCAGTTTGGGACCCCATGGGGAGCTGTTTTTT | CASSLGPHGELFF
TRBJ2-2 | NA | TRBV7-9 | NA | TGTGTCAGCAGCGTCTCCTATATCCGACAAACGAACACCGGGGAGCTGTTTTTT | CVSSVSYIRQTNTGELFF
TRBJ2-5 | few | TRBV7-6 | NA | TGTGCCAGCAGCTTAGCTGGGGCCATCGAAGAGACCCAGTACTTC | CASSLAGAIEETQYF
TRBJ2-3 | NA | TRBV5-5 | NA | TGTGCCAGCAGCTTGGGCGCGGGTGCCCCTAGCACAGATACGCAGTATTTT | CASSLGAGAPSTDTQYF
TRBJ1-4 | few | TRBV7-9 | NA | TGTGCCAGCAGCTCCTCGGGGGGGAGTGAAAAACTGTTTTTT | CASSSSGGSEKLFF
TRBJ2-1 | many | TRBV27 | NA | TGTGCCAGCAGTCAAGGGCTTAATGAGCAGTTCTTC | CASSQGLNEQFF
TRBJ2-1 | many | TRBV7-2 | TRBD2 | TGTGCCAGCAGCCCCCCAGGCGCTAGCGGGGGGCTTGGGAATGAGCAGTTCTTC | CASSPPGASGGLGNEQFF
TRBJ2-3 | NA | TRBV7-3 | TRBD2 | TGTGCCAGCAGCGTAACGACAATAGCGGGGGGGCGCGCAGATACGCAGTATTTT | CASSVTTIAGGRADTQYF
TRBJ2-2 | once | TRBV6-6 | TRBD2 | TGTGCCAGCAGTTACTACCCTAGCGGGGGGGCGACCGGGGAGCTGTTTTTT | CASSYYPSGGATGELFF
TRBJ2-2 | many | TRBV2 | NA | TGTGCCAGCAGTGACCCCGGGGGCGGGAACACCGGGGAGCTGTTTTTT | CASSDPGGGNTGELFF
TRBJ2-5 | NA | TRBV7-4 | NA | TGTGCCAGCAGCCTGGATCGGTGGAACCAAGAGACCCAGTACTTC | CASSLDRWNQETQYF
TRBJ1-5 | NA | TRBV24-1 | NA | TGTGCCACCAGTGATCCGCGACAGGACCGCAACAATCAGCCCCAGCATTTT | CATSDPRQDRNNQPQHF
TRBJ2-5 | few | TRBV27 | TRBD1 | TGTGCCAGCAGCCGAGGGACAGGGGCGGGAGAGACCCAGTACTTC | CASSRGTGAGETQYF
TRBJ1-2 | NA | TRBV10-3 | TRBD1 | TGTGCCATCAGTGAGCCTCGGCTTAGGACAGGCGAGGGCTACACCTTC | CAISEPRLRTGEGYTF
TRBJ2-3 | NA | TRBV7-9 | NA | TGTGCCAGCACCCCGGCGTACACAGATACGCAGTATTTT | CASTPAYTDTQYF
TRBJ2-3 | many | TRBV4-1 | NA | TGCGCCAGCAGCCAAAGTGTCCTAGGAGGGAGCGCAGATACGCAGTATTTT | CASSQSVLGGSADTQYF
TRBJ2-3 | few | TRBV27 | NA | TGTGCCAGCAGTTTAAAGGGGGGGGGGGCCCGTACGCAGTATTTT | CASSLKGGGARTQYF
TRBJ1-2 | NA | TRBV19 | TRBD1 | TGTGCCAGTAGTATATATCTGGGACAGGGAAGTCGGTACTATGGCTACACCTTC | CASSIYLGQGSRYYGYTF
TRBJ1-2 | few | TRBV27 | TRBD1 | TGTGCCAGCAGTTTATCGAGGACAGGGGTTAGAGATGGCTACACCTTC | CASSLSRTGVRDGYTF
TRBJ2-5 | NA | TRBV5-1 | NA | TGCGCCAGCAGCATAGGGCAGGGCAGTGAGACCCAGTACTTC | CASSIGQGSETQYF
TRBJ1-5 | NA | TRBV20-1 | NA | TGCAGTGCTAGGGGGAGAGACTATCAGCCCCAGCATTTT | CSARGRDYQPQHF
TRBJ2-1 | few | TRBV25-1 | NA | TGTGCCAGCAGTGAATATTATCCAACGGGACCGTACTCCTACAATGAGCAGTTCTTC | CASSEYYPTGPYSYNEQFF
TRBJ2-2 | NA | TRBV9 | TRBD2 | TGTGCCAGCAGTAGCGGGGGGGATCCCGGGGAGCTGTTTTTT | CASSSGGDPGELFF
TRBJ2-1 | many | TRBV7-8 | NA | TGTGCCAGCAGCCCGGGATACACTCACAATGAGCAGTTCTTC | CASSPGYTHNEQFF
TRBJ2-3 | few | TRBV27 | NA | TGTGCCAGCAGTTCCCCTACCGCGCAGTATTTT | CASSSPTAQYF
TRBJ2-2 | few | TRBV5-6 | NA | TGTGCCAGCAGCGGCTGGACAAACAACACCGGGGAGCTGTTTTTT | CASSGWTNNTGELFF
TRBJ2-2 | NA | TRBV29-1 | NA | TGCAGCGTTGAAGATCTGGGGAACACCGGGGAGCTGTTTTTT | CSVEDLGNTGELFF
TRBJ2-5 | once | TRBV6-6 | NA | TGTGCCAGCAGTTACTCGCACAGGGTATGGGAGACCCAGTACTTC | CASSYSHRVWETQYF
TRBJ1-1 | many | TRBV7-8 | NA | TGTGCCAGCAGCTTAGAACTTGCGGGGATTGAAGCTTTCTTT | CASSLELAGIEAFF
TRBJ1-6 | few | TRBV15 | NA | TGTGCCACCAGCAGAGATCCCTATACTTGGGGGAATAATTCACCCCTCCACTTT | CATSRDPYTWGNNSPLHF
TRBJ1-1 | NA | TRBV12-3/TRBV12-4 | NA | TGTGCCAGCACCTGGAGTGGGAACACTGAAGCTTTCTTT | CASTWSGNTEAFF